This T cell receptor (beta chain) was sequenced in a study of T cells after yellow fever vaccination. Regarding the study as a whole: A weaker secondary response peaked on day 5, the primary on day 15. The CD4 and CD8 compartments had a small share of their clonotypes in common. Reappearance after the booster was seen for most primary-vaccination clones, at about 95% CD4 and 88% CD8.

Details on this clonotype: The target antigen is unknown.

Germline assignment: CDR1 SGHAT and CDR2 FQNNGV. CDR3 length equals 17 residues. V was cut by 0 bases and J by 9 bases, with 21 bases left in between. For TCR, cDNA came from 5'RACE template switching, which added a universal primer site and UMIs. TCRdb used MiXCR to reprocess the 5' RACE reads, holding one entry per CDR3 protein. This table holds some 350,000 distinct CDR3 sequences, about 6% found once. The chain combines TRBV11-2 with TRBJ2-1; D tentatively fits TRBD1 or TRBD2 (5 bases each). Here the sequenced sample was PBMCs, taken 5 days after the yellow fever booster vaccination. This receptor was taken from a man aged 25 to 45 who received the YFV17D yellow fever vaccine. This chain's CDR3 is CASSLERTGPSRGEQFF. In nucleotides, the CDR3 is TGTGCCAGCAGCTTAGAACGCACGGGACCCTCTAGGGGTGAGCAGTTCTTC.